The clone carrying this T cell receptor beta chain was counted at least ten times. Antigen: not known. This specimen comes from a study of T cell repertoires in cytomegalovirus infection. Study in general: Public TCR beta signatures indicated both CMV infection and matching HLA type. General study results and limits: CMV-specific HLA-C-restricted TCR beta clonotypes dominated the ex vivo response. Pooled public TCR beta family frequency picked out CMV carriers with the relevant HLA.

V dropped 1 base and J dropped 0 bases, with 10 bases sitting between them. CDR3 length: 16 residues. Looked up from germline, CDR1 is LNHNV and CDR2 is YYDKDF (reference sequence). A single record per CDR3 protein comes from TCRdb applying MiXCR to the reads. The sample includes hundreds of thousands of distinct CDR3 sequences, roughly a tenth seen only once; the top ten take around 2.6%. Material for sequencing was PBMCs. This receptor was identified in a human donor in good health (CMV status not recorded). Some clones in this sample may be carry-over from other donors' samples. J is TRBJ2-1 and V is TRBV15; TRBD1 is a possible D gene (5 bases). The CDR3: CATSRGGQGSYNEQFF. CDR3 DNA sequence: TGTGCCACCAGCAGAGGTGGGCAGGGCTCCTACAATGAGCAGTTCTTC.